Below are 5 T cell receptor beta chains sequenced from a single sample in a study of T cell responses to AZD1222 COVID-19 vaccine (dated by TCRdb to about 2021). Library prep was done by the immunoSEQ multiplex PCR assay. Drawn from immuneACCESS, this table holds only the in-frame rearrangements with V and J called that TCRdb kept. Clones are partly lost; checked studies trace under half to an unresolved V gene and leave the rest unexplained. In this sample the table shows fewer than 200,000 clones, approximately 92% of which occur a single time. About 10% of the sample rests with the top ten. Sample time point, as interpreted from the label and publication: baseline before first vaccination. The material sequenced was peripheral blood, taken on day 0 of AZD1222 vaccination. The receptors stem from an adult in good health.

The rearrangement links TRBV18 to TRBJ2-2; D remains unclear. CDR1 is KGHSH, CDR2 LQKENI, per germline. CDR3 length: 13 residues. The V and J ends lost 6 bases and 2 bases respectively, with 7 bases between them. CDR3 in amino acids: CASSPENTGELFF. CDR3 in DNA: TGTGCCAGCTCCCCAGAAAACACCGGGGAGCTGTTTTTT. Looking up the rest from reference TRBV18 and TRBJ2-2 gives the full variable domain: NAGVMQNPRHLVRRRGQEARLRCSPMKGHSHVYWYRQLPEEGLKFMVYLQKENIIDESGMPKERFSAEFPKEGPSILRIQQVVRGDSAAYFCASSPENTGELFFGEGSRLTVL.

The chain employs TRBV24-1 and TRBJ2-1; D is possibly TRBD1 (6 bases). V gave up 5 bases and J gave up 1 base, with 14 bases separating them. Germline CDR1 and CDR2: KGHDR and SFDVKD. The CDR3 totals 16 residues. CDR3 loop: CATSGPTGHSYNEQFF. CDR3 DNA: TGTGCCACCAGTGGACCTACGGGACATTCCTACAATGAGCAGTTCTTC.

The J gene is TRBJ2-7, the V gene TRBV7-2, with D possibly TRBD1 on 6 matching bases. The length of the CDR3 is 13 residues. Germline lookup yields CDR1 SGHTA and CDR2 FQGNSA. The ends were cut back, 4 bases at V and 4 bases at J, with 11 bases in the middle. This chain's CDR3 is CASSSGETYEQYF. As DNA, the CDR3 is TGTGCCAGCAGCTCAGGGGAGACATACGAGCAGTACTTC.

This chain connects TRBV6-2 or TRBV6-3 to TRBJ2-7, with 9 nucleotides matching TRBD1. V lost 4 bases, J lost 5 bases, and 21 bases stayed unmatched. This CDR3 contains 19 residues. CDR1 is MNHEY, CDR2 SVGEGT, per germline. The CDR3, as DNA: TGTGCCAGCAGTTCGCCCGGGACAGGGCCGACGTTCGCGGGGGACGAGCAGTACGTC. It specifies CASSSPGTGPTFAGDEQYV.

CDR3 loop: CASSAPGNYGYTF. CDR3 nucleotide sequence: TGTGCCAGCAGCGCCCCAGGGAACTATGGCTACACCTTC. The gene calls are TRBV9 and TRBJ1-2, with D perhaps matching TRBD1 (5 bases). Trimming stripped 3 bases from V and 2 bases from J, with 8 bases between. The CDR3 loop spans 13 amino acids. Per the germline V gene, CDR1 is SGDLS and CDR2 is YYNGEE.